This paragraph reports one TCR beta chain. Its specificity is unknown. The data stem from a study of cytomegalovirus exposure and HLA in healthy donors. Study-level findings and limits: It was reported that TCR beta sequences correctly inferred the HLA-A and HLA-B alleles for most subjects.

With 60 Vbeta and 13 Jbeta primers, the PCR was carried out. The method was immunoSEQ multiplex PCR; TCRdb's version includes in-frame clones alone and lacks a portion of them. This sample's table reports over 100,000 clones. The CDR3 has 15 residues. Germline lookup yields CDR1 SGHRS and CDR2 YFSETQ. V trimming: 2 bases; J trimming: 6 bases; junction bases outside the gene matches: 10. The specimen sequenced was PBMCs. The chain has TRBV5-1 and TRBJ2-7, with TRBD2 identical over 8 bases. This TCR derives from a young man in good health and CMV-seronegative. The CDR3 region is CASSFRGVAGFEQYF. In nucleotides, the CDR3 is TGCGCCAGCAGCTTTCGGGGGGTAGCGGGGTTCGAGCAGTACTTC.